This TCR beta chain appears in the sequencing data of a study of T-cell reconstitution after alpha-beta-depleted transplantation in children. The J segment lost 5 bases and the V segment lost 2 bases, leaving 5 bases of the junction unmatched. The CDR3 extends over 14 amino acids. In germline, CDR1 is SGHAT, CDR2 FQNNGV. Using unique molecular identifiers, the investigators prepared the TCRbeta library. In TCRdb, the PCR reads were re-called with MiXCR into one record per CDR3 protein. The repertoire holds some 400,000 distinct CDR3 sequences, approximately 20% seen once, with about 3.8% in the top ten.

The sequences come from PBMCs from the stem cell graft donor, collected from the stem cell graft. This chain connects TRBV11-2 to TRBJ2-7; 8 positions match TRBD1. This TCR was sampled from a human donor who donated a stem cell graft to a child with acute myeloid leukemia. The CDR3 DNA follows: TGTGCCAGCAGCTTAAACAGGGGGTACAACGAGCAGTACTTC. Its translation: CASSLNRGYNEQYF.